The following is a T cell receptor (beta chain) sequence with its context. The data derive from a study of follicular helper T cells after annual influenza vaccination. The germline gives CDR1 SGDLS, CDR2 YYNGEE. The V end was cut by 2 bases, the J end by 2 bases, with 13 bases between. This CDR3 region has 15 residues. Method: immunoSEQ multiplex PCR; TCRdb's copy keeps in-frame clones and lacks some. The data show around 10,000 clones, less than 85% seen once. The gene calls are TRBV9 and TRBJ2-5; maybe TRBD2 (5 bases). The receptor comes from an adult who received the influenza vaccine. The sequencing used CXCR5- memory CD4+ T cells sorted from blood, collected 6 weeks after influenza vaccination. DNA for the CDR3: TGTGCCAGCAGCGTTGAGCCTAGCAATCAAGAGACCCAGTACTTC. Translation: CASSVEPSNQETQYF.